This TCR beta chain was obtained from a study of response to subunit inactivated influenza vaccine (dated by TCRdb to the late 2010s). With respect to the entire study: The study used deep quantitative T cell receptor repertoire profiling to track responses to a trivalent subunit inactivated influenza vaccine. Study-wide conclusions, independent of this receptor: The authors suggested that each seasonal influenza vaccination may recruit only a limited number of new T cells.

This clonotype came up many times. Its antigen is still unknown. Base-call qualities are not available, and no considerably larger clone is one nucleotide away. Receptors were amplified or captured by RT-PCR. These reads were obtained on an Illumina HiSeq 2500. TCRdb itself trimmed the public reads at Q25 with fastp, ran MiXCR and retained productive beta chains. Each entry is one CDR3 protein sequence, shown with its most common DNA and genes. Here the sample has roughly 670,000 distinct CDR3 sequences; 13% to 15% occur a single time. The top ten hold 6.5% to 8% of the sample. Based on the germline V gene, the CDR1 and CDR2 sequences are SGHRS and YFSETQ. The CDR3, cysteine through phenylalanine, is 15 amino acids long. CDR3 DNA only is kept here, 45 bases in frame from base 1. V ends up 4 bases short and J 9 bases short, with an unmatched junction base count of 9.

Material: PBMCs from blood, obtained less than 15 days before vaccination. The source of this sequence is a man aged 50 or older who received an inactivated influenza vaccine. Donor details come from another sample of the same person, matched by shared clones. The sequence is built from TRBV5-1 and TRBJ2-1; 11 bases in the junction line up with TRBD2. The nucleotide sequence is given as TGCGCCAGCAGCCCCAGACTAGCGGGATTAGGTGAGCAGTTCTTC. It translates as CASSPRLAGLGEQFF.